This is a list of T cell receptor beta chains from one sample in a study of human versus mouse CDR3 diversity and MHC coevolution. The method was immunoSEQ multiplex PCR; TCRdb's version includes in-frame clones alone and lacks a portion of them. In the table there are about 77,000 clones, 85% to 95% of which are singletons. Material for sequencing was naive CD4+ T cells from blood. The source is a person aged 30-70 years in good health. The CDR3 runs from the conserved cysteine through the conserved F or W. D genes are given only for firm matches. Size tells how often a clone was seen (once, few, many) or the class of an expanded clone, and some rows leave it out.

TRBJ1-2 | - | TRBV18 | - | TGTGCCAGCTCACCCATGCGGGGCTTGAATTATGGCTACACCTTC | CASSPMRGLNYGYTF
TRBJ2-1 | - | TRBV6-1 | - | TGTGCCAGCATTCGAGCGCAAAGCTCCTACAATGAGCAGTTCTTC | CASIRAQSSYNEQFF
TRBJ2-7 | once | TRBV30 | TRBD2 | TGTGCCTGGAGTATTGCCCTAGCGGGAGAATCCGAGCAGTACTTC | CAWSIALAGESEQYF
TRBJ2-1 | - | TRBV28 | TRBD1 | TGTGCCAGCAGACCGGGACAGGGCTACAATGAGCAGTTCTTC | CASRPGQGYNEQFF
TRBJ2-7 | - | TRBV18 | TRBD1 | TGTGCCAGCTCAGCGGACAGGGGGCATTCCTACGAGCAGTACTTC | CASSADRGHSYEQYF
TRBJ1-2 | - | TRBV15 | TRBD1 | TGTGCCACCAGCAGAGATCCAGGGGGCGGCCTGGTTGGCTACACCTTC | CATSRDPGGGLVGYTF
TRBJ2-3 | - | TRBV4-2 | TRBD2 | TGTGCCAGCAGCCAAGACTTTAGCGGGAGGGGCACAGATACGCAGTATTTT | CASSQDFSGRGTDTQYF
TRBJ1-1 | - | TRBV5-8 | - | TGTGCCAGCAGTCTACAGGTAGTCATGAACACTGAAGCTTTCTTT | CASSLQVVMNTEAFF
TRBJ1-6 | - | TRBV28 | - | TGTGCCAGCAGTTCTGGACAGAGGGGTCGGTCCTATAATTCACCCCTCCACTTT | CASSSGQRGRSYNSPLHF
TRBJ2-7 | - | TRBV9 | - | TGTGCCAGCAGCGTAGAACCGGGGGAGTCCTACGAGCAGTACTTC | CASSVEPGESYEQYF
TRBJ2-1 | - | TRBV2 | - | TGTGCCAGCAGTGAAGAGAAACTTTGGCAGTTCTTC | CASSEEKLWQFF
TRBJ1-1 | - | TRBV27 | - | TGTGCCAGCAGCCCAGCTGGCGGGGCGGGGAGGTACACTGAAGCTTTCTTT | CASSPAGGAGRYTEAFF
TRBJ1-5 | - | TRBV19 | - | TGTGCCAGTACCCTGCGGACAGAACTGGGCAATCAGCCCCAGCATTTT | CASTLRTELGNQPQHF
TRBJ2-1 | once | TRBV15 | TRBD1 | TGTGCCACCAGCAGAGGTCCTACGGGACAGGGGGGCGATGAGCAGTTCTTC | CATSRGPTGQGGDEQFF
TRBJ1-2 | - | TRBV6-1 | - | TGTGCCAGCAGTGCCTTAGACAGCGCGGGCTACACCTTC | CASSALDSAGYTF
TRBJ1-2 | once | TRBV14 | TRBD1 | TGTGCCAGCAGCCAAGGGGGACAGGGGTATGGCTACACCTTC | CASSQGGQGYGYTF
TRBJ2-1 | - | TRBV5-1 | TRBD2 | TGCGCCAGCAGCCGGGGACTAGCGGGGGACTCCTACAATGAGCAGTTCTTC | CASSRGLAGDSYNEQFF
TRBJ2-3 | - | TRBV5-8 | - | TGTGCCAGCAGCCAAAGGTCGGGACATAGCACAGATACGCAGTATTTT | CASSQRSGHSTDTQYF
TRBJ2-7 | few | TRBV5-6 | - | TGTGCCAGCAGCTCCGGACTGAATACCTACGAGCAGTACTTC | CASSSGLNTYEQYF
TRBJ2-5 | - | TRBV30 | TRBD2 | TGTGCCTGGAGTCCATATAGGGGACTAGGCGGCGAGACCCAGTACTTC | CAWSPYRGLGGETQYF
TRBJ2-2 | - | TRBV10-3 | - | TGTGCCATCAGGGTTTCAGGGGTGAACGGGGAGCTGTTTTTT | CAIRVSGVNGELFF
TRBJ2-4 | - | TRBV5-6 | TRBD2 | TGTGCCAGCAGCTTGAGGGCGGGAGGGAACATTCAGTACTTC | CASSLRAGGNIQYF
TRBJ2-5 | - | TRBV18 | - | TGTGCCAGCTCACCATCCGAGCAAGAGACCCAGTACTTC | CASSPSEQETQYF
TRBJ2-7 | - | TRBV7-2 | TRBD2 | TGTGCCAGCAACAGACTAGCGGGAGCATACGAGCAGTACTTC | CASNRLAGAYEQYF
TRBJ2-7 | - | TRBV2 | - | TGTGCCAGCAAGACAGGATCCCCGTTAAACGAGCAGTACTTC | CASKTGSPLNEQYF
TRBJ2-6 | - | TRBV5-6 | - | TGTGCCAGCAGCTTCCCTTCTGGGGCCAACGTCCTGACTTTC | CASSFPSGANVLTF
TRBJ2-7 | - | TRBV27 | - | TGTGCCAGCAGTACCAAGGCGGGATACGAGCAGTACTTC | CASSTKAGYEQYF
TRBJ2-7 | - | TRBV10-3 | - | TGTGCCATCAGTGAGTCGGTTAGTACTCTTTCCTACGAGCAGTACTTC | CAISESVSTLSYEQYF
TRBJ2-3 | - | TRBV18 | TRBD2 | TGTGCCAGCTCACCGGGACTAGCGGGAGTTGGGGGCACAGATACGCAGTATTTT | CASSPGLAGVGGTDTQYF
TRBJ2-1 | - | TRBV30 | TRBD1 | TGTGCCTGGAGTAAGGGGGCGAACAGGAATGAGCAGTTCTTC | CAWSKGANRNEQFF
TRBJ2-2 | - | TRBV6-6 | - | TGTGCCAGCGGACAGCCGAACACCGGGGAGCTGTTTTTT | CASGQPNTGELFF
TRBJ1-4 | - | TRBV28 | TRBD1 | TGTGCCAGCAGTGTCAACAGGGGGCTAGGAGTAAATGAAAAACTGTTTTTT | CASSVNRGLGVNEKLFF
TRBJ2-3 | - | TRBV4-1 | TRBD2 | TGCGCCAGCAGCCGGGAAGGGCCAGCGGGGGGGCGGGTAGATACGCAGTATTTT | CASSREGPAGGRVDTQYF
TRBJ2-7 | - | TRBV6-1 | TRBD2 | TGTGCCAGCAGTGAAAGGCTGTCCACTAGCGGGACGGAGCAGTACTTC | CASSERLSTSGTEQYF
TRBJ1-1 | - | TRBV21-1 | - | TGTGCCAGTCCGGACAGGCCGTCCCAGGGTTCGACTGAAGCTTTCTTT | CASPDRPSQGSTEAFF
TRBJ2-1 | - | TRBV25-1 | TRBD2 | TGTGCCAGCAGTGAAGACGTAGCGGGAGGACACAATGAGCAGTTCTTC | CASSEDVAGGHNEQFF
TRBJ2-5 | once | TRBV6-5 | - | TGTGCCAGCAGTTACCCTGGACAGATAATACGTCATGAGCAGTACTTC | CASSYPGQIIRHEQYF
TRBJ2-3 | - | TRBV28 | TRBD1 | TGTGCCAGCAGACCACACCGGGACAGGGATTTGACAGATACGCAGTATTTT | CASRPHRDRDLTDTQYF
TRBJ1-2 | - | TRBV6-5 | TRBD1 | TGTGCCAGCAGTTACTTAGTCACAGGGGGTAACTATGGCTACACCTTC | CASSYLVTGGNYGYTF
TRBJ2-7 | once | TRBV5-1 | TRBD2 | TGCGCCAGCAGCTTGGCGAGGACTAGCGGGGCCTACGAGCAGTACTTC | CASSLARTSGAYEQYF
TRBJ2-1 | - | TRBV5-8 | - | TGTGCCAGCAGCTTGTCTAGAAATGAGCAGTTCTTC | CASSLSRNEQFF
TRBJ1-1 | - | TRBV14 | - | TGTGCCAGCAGCCAAGCTTTGGAGGGGAGAGCTTTCTTT | CASSQALEGRAFF
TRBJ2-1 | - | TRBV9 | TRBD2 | TGTGCCAGCAGCGTAGCTGGGACTAGAGATCTCGGGCAGTTCTTC | CASSVAGTRDLGQFF
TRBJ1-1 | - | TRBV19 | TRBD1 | TGTGCCAGTAGTGACCTGAGCCGGGACAGGGTTTTGGCTTTCTTT | CASSDLSRDRVLAFF
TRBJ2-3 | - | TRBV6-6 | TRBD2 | TGTGCCAGCAGTTACGGGACTAGCCGGCCAGATACGCAGTATTTT | CASSYGTSRPDTQYF
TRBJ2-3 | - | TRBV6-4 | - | TGTGCCAGCAGTCCTGCGGGAACAAGCACAGATACGCAGTATTTT | CASSPAGTSTDTQYF
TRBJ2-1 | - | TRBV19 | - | TGTGCCAGTAGTGGGCAGGGGAAGCAGTTCTTC | CASSGQGKQFF
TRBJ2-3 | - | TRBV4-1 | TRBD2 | TGCGCCAGCAGCCGCCGGACTAGCGGGACTAGCACAGATACGCAGTATTTT | CASSRRTSGTSTDTQYF
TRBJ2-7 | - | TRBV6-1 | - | TGTGCCAGCAGTGAGGGGGGACCGTCCTACGAGCAGTACTTC | CASSEGGPSYEQYF